A single sample is the source of the 3 T cell receptor beta chains below, sequenced in a study of blood T cell repertoires in COVID-19. The protocol was immunoSEQ multiplex PCR, while the TCRdb copy is restricted to in-frame clones and leaves out a portion. The sample lists about 150,000 clones, approximately 90% occurring once. What was sequenced was peripheral blood. These receptors were collected from a woman in her fifties or sixties with active or convalescent COVID-19.

This clone is a singleton in its sample. The chain carries TRBV5-4 and TRBJ1-3; D is possibly TRBD1 (6 bases). The V and J ends lost 4 bases and 4 bases respectively, with 12 bases between them. Germline CDR1 SGHNT, CDR2 YYREEE (reference sequence). The CDR3 covers 14 residues. CDR3 coding DNA: TGTGCCAGCAGCATCGGGACAATCGGAAACACCATATATTTT. It translates to CASSIGTIGNTIYF.

A single count supports this clone. The chain employs TRBV7-8 and TRBJ2-7; a possible D gene is TRBD2 (6 bases). CDR3 length: 13 amino acids. V lost 8 bases and J lost 4, with 15 bases in between. Per germline, CDR1 SGHVS and CDR2 FQNEAQ. CDR3 coding DNA: TGTGCCAGCGGGCGTGGCGGGGAGTACGAGCAGTACTTC. Its protein is CASGRGGEYEQYF.

V usage is TRBV19 and J usage is TRBJ1-2; the D is unclear. Trimming removed 3 bases from V and 8 bases from J, with 13 bases in between. The CDR3 has 13 residues. Germline CDR1 is LNHDA and CDR2 is SQIVND (reference sequence). CDR3 sequence: CASSMEGPDGYTF. As DNA, the CDR3 is TGTGCCAGTAGTATGGAGGGCCCTGACGGCTACACCTTC.